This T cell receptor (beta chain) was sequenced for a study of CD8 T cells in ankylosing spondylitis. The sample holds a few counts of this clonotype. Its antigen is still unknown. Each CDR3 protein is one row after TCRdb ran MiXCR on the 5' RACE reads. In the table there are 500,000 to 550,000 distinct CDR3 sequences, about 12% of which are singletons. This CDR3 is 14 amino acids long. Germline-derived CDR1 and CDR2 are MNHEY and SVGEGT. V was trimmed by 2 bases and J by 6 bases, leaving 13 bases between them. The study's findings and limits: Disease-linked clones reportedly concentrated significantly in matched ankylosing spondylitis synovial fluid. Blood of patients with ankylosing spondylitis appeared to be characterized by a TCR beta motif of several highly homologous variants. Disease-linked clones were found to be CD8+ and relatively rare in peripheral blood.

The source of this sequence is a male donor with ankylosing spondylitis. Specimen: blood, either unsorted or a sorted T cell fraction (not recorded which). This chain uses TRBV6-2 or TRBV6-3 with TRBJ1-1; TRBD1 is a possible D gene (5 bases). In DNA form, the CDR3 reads TGTGCCAGCAGTTACCAGGGTATAAGGGCTGAAGCTTTCTTT. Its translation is CASSYQGIRAEAFF.